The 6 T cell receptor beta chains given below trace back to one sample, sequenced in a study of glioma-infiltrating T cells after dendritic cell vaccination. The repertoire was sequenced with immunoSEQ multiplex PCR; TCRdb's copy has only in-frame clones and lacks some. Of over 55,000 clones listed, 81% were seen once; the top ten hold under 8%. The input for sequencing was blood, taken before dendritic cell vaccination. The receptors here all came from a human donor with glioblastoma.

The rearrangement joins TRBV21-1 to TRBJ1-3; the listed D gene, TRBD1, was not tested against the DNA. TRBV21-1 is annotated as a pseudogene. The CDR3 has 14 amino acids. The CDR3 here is CASSWDRGPNTIYF. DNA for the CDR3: TGTGCCAGCAGTTGGGACAGGGGGCCAAACACCATATATTTT.

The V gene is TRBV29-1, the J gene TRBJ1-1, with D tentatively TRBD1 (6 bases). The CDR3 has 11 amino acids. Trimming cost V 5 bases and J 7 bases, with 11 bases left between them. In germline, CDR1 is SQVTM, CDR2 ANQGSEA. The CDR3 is CSVTQTGEAFF. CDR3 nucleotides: TGCAGCGTTACTCAGACAGGTGAAGCTTTCTTT.

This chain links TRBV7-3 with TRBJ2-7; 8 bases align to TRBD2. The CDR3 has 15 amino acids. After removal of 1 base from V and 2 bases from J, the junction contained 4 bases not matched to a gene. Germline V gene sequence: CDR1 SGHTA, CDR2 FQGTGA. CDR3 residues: CASSLRSGGTYEQYF. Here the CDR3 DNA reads TGTGCCAGCAGCTTAAGAAGCGGGGGCACCTACGAGCAGTACTTC.

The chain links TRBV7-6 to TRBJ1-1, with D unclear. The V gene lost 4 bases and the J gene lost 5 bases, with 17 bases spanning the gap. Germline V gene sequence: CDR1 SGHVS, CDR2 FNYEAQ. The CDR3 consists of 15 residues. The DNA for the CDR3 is TGTGCCAGCAGCTCCTTAGCCTCCTTTGTGACTGAAGCTTTCTTT. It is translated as CASSSLASFVTEAFF.

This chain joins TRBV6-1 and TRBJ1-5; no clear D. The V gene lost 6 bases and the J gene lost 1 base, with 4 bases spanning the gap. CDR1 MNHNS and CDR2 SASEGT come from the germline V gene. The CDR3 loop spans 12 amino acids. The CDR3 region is CASRGSNQPQHF. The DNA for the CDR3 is TGTGCCAGCAGGGGCAGCAATCAGCCCCAGCATTTT.

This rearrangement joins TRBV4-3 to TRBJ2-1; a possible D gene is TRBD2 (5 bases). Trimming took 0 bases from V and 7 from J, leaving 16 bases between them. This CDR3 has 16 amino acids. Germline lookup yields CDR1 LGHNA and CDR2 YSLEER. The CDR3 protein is CASSQDRGFGLNEQFF. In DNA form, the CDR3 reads TGCGCCAGCAGCCAAGATCGGGGATTCGGCTTAAATGAGCAGTTCTTC.